This entry lists 5 T cell receptor beta chains sequenced from one sample in a study of cytomegalovirus exposure and HLA in healthy donors (TCRdb year 2017). Library preparation was by the immunoSEQ multiplex PCR assay. A mixture of 60 forward primers for TCR Vbeta segments and 13 reverse primers for TCR Jbeta segments was used in the multiplex PCR. TCRdb limited this immuneACCESS table to in-frame rearrangements with V and J called. A share of clones is missing; checked studies link under half to unresolved V genes, and the rest is unexplained. Present in this sample are about 150,000 clones, around 73% of which were seen just once. The biggest ten clones account for 1.6% of the sample. The sequenced material came from PBMCs. All receptors come from a woman aged 18-29 years in good health and CMV-seronegative.

This clone appeared a few times. The rearrangement joins TRBV7-8 to TRBJ2-1; 8 bases match TRBD2. The junction had 9 bases not matched to a gene; V was cut back by 5 bases and J by 9 bases. Germline CDR1 is SGHVS and CDR2 is FQNEAQ. The CDR3 is made up of 14 amino acids. This chain's CDR3 is CASSLLAESGEQFF. CDR3 sequence (DNA): TGTGCCAGCAGCCTACTAGCGGAATCAGGTGAGCAGTTCTTC.

The gene calls are TRBV18 and TRBJ2-3; D uncertain. From germline, CDR1 is KGHSH and CDR2 LQKENI. The length of the CDR3 is 13 residues. V was trimmed by 3 bases and J by 0 bases, leaving 4 bases between them. The CDR3 spells CASSPQSTDTQYF. In nucleotides, the CDR3 is TGTGCCAGCTCACCCCAGAGCACAGATACGCAGTATTTT.

This clone was recorded only once. The chain employs TRBV19 and TRBJ2-7; 7 bases align to TRBD1. The V gene's germline CDR1 is LNHDA and CDR2 SQIVND (reference sequence). With 6 bases clipped from V and 4 bases from J, the junction kept 9 bases outside the gene matches. There are 14 residues in the CDR3. Written as DNA, the CDR3 is TGTGCCAGTAGCCAGACAGGGTTCGGGTACGAGCAGTACGTC. Its protein is CASSQTGFGYEQYV.

The rearrangement uses TRBV6-5 and TRBJ1-5; D remains unclear. This CDR3 is 13 amino acids long. Germline V gives CDR1 MNHEY, CDR2 SVGAGI. Trimming took 2 bases from V and 4 from J, leaving 6 bases between them. In DNA form, the CDR3 reads TGTGCCAGCAGTTACGCCAGGAATCAGCCCCAGCATTTT. It codes for CASSYARNQPQHF.

The V gene is TRBV11-2, the J gene TRBJ1-1; TRBD1 aligns across 7 bases. The CDR3 length is 16 residues. The germline V gene has CDR1 SGHAT and CDR2 FQNNGV. The V and J ends lost 5 bases and 5 bases, in that order; junction bases with no gene match: 14. This chain's CDR3 is CASSPPSTGWSTEAFF. DNA of the CDR3: TGTGCCAGCAGCCCACCATCGACAGGGTGGTCGACTGAAGCTTTCTTT.